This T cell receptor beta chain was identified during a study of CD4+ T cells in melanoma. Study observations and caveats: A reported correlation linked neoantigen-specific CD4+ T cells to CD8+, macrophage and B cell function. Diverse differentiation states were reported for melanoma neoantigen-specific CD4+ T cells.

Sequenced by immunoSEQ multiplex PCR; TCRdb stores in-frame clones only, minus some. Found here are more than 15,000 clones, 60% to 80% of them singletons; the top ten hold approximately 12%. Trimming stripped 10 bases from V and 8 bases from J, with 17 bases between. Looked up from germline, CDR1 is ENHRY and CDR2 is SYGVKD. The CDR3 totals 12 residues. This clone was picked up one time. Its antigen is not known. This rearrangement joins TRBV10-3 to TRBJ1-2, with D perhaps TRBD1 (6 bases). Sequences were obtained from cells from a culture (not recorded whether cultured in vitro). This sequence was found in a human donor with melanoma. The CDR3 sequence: CATLRGEGGYTF. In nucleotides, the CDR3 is TGTGCCACACTAAGGGGGGAAGGAGGCTACACCTTC.